What follows are 20 T cell receptor beta chains derived from one specimen sequenced in a study of breast tumors, draining lymph nodes, adjacent tissues. TCRdb re-derived calls from the multiplex PCR reads in MiXCR, one entry per CDR3 protein. The data hold approximately 60,000 distinct CDR3 sequences, with less than 75% observed a single time. The sequencing input was breast tumor tissue. The receptors here all came from a female donor with breast cancer. Some clones in this sample may be carry-over from other donors' samples.

This clonotype turned up a few times. The genes are TRBV29-1 and TRBJ1-4; the D gene is possibly TRBD1 (5 bases). Trimming removed 4 bases at V and 7 bases at J, with 16 bases between. Germline V gives CDR1 SQVTM, CDR2 ANQGSEA. This CDR3 has 14 residues. The CDR3 region is CSVVYYLGAEKLFF. The CDR3 DNA sequence: TGCAGCGTTGTTTACTACTTAGGGGCTGAAAAACTGTTTTTT.

The chain uses TRBV2 and TRBJ1-6; D ambiguous. The CDR3 length is 15 residues. Germline assignment: CDR1 SNHLY and CDR2 FYNNEI. The germline V and J ends were trimmed by 3 bases and 13 bases, with 19 bases remaining between them. In DNA form, the CDR3 reads TGTGCCAGCAGTGATCACGCGGAATCTAATTACCCCCTCCACTTT. Translated: CASSDHAESNYPLHF.

The chain combines TRBV20-1 with TRBJ1-5; D gene unclear. The V and J ends lost 6 bases and 11 bases respectively, with 20 bases between them. The CDR3 covers 13 residues. Germline CDR1 DFQATT, CDR2 SNEGSKA (reference sequence). The CDR3 region has the DNA TGCAGTGCCCCCGAAACTAGCTTGGAGACCCAGCATTTT. Translation gives CSAPETSLETQHF.

This clonotype was counted many times. The chain uses TRBV7-2 and TRBJ1-2; D remains ambiguous. Per the germline V gene, CDR1 is SGHTA and CDR2 is FQGNSA. Trimming shortened V by 11 bases and J by 2 bases, and 18 bases separated the two germline ends. The CDR3 sequence is 14 residues long. DNA of the CDR3: TGTGCCGGCTCTGTCACCACAAGGAACTATGGCTACACCTTC. Translated, it gives CAGSVTTRNYGYTF.

The V gene is TRBV6-5, the J gene TRBJ1-2; D gene uncertain. The CDR3 spans 13 residues. The V and J ends lost 6 bases and 8 bases respectively, with 16 bases between them. Germline assignment: CDR1 MNHEY and CDR2 SVGAGI. The CDR3 here is CASSPESGRGYTF. CDR3 nucleotide sequence: TGTGCCAGCAGCCCGGAGTCGGGCCGGGGCTACACCTTC.

The sample holds many counts of this clonotype. The rearrangement links TRBV19 to TRBJ2-1; tentative D call: TRBD2 (7 bases). Germline loops: CDR1 LNHDA, CDR2 SQIVND (reference sequence). The CDR3 runs 14 residues. V lost 4 bases, J lost 9 bases, and 16 bases lay in between. The DNA of the CDR3 is TGTGCCAGTAGTAGAGGGGGAGGGCCTTTTGAGCAGTTCTTC. Encoded protein: CASSRGGGPFEQFF.

In this sample, this clonotype turned up a few times. The CDR3 here is CASSVGQGQNGYTF. The CDR3 DNA reads TGTGCCAGCAGTGTGGGACAGGGGCAGAATGGCTACACCTTC. The V and J genes are TRBV2 and TRBJ1-2; 10 nucleotides match TRBD1. Unmatched junction bases numbered 5, after V lost 4 bases and J lost 6 bases. Germline assignment: CDR1 SNHLY and CDR2 FYNNEI. The CDR3 spans 14 residues.

The chain is built from TRBV7-2 and TRBJ1-6; D might be TRBD1 (6 bases). The ends were cut back, 6 bases at V and 8 bases at J, with 14 bases in the middle. The CDR3 covers 14 residues. Germline lookup yields CDR1 SGHTA and CDR2 FQGNSA. This chain's CDR3 is CASSPGEPDSPLHF. In DNA, the CDR3 is TGTGCCAGCAGTCCAGGGGAACCGGATTCACCCCTCCACTTT. The complete variable domain, with remaining parts taken from reference TRBV7-2 and TRBJ1-6, reads GAGVSQSPSNKVTEKGKDVELRCDPISGHTALYWYRQSLGQGLEFLIYFQGNSAPDKSGLPSDRFSAERTGGSVSTLTIQRTQQEDSAVYLCASSPGEPDSPLHFGNGTRLTVT.

This clonotype has at least ten counts. The chain links TRBV30 to TRBJ2-4, with 8 bases that match TRBD2. Trimming cost V 6 bases and J 5 bases; bases outside gene matches: 6. Per germline, CDR1 GTSNPN and CDR2 SVGIG (reference sequence). The CDR3 sequence is 13 residues long. CDR3 in amino acids: CACQEREQNIQYF. The CDR3 nucleotides are TGTGCCTGCCAGGAGCGGGAGCAAAACATTCAGTACTTC.

This clonotype showed up just a few times. Possible read error: a much larger clone is one base away. This is likely a read error, given that the CDR3 carries no conserved phenylalanine or tryptophan at its end. The chain is built from TRBV7-9 and TRBJ2-1; D might be TRBD1 or TRBD2, each matching 5 bases. Germline loops: CDR1 SEHNR, CDR2 FQNEAQ (reference sequence). This CDR3 comprises 14 residues. V lost 1 base and J 6 bases, leaving 10 bases between the germline ends. The CDR3 is CASSLEGTFNEQFL. DNA for the CDR3: TGTGCCAGCAGCTTAGAAGGGACCTTCAATGAGCAGTTCCTC.

The CDR3 coding sequence is TGTGCCACCAGTGATGCCGGGACTGTCGAGCAGTACTTC. Its protein is CATSDAGTVEQYF. This rearrangement joins TRBV24-1 to TRBJ2-7; TRBD2 might be the D (6 bases). The CDR3 covers 13 residues. The V and J ends lost 3 bases and 6 bases respectively, with 11 bases between them. The germline V gene has CDR1 KGHDR and CDR2 SFDVKD.

Worth noting for this clonotype: One end of the junction does not line up with germline, which may come from a read error. The chain joins TRBV10-3 to TRBJ1-2, with D possibly TRBD1 on 6 matching bases. Looked up from germline, CDR1 is ENHRY and CDR2 is SYGVKD. The CDR3 runs to 15 residues. In nucleotides, the CDR3 is TGTGCCAGCAGTTACAGGGATGGGGTTGACTATGGCTACACCTTC. As protein: CASSYRDGVDYGYTF.

The rearrangement links TRBV2 to TRBJ1-6; 7 positions agree with TRBD1. With V trimmed by 6 bases and J by 8 bases, 7 bases remained unmatched. CDR3 length: 14 residues. In germline, CDR1 is SNHLY, CDR2 FYNNEI. In DNA form, the CDR3 reads TGTGCCAGCAGCTCGTGGGACAGCTATTCACCCCTCCACTTT. It is translated as CASSSWDSYSPLHF.

With regard to this clonotype: Compared with germline, one end of the junction differs, possibly owing to a read error. This chain joins TRBV6-2 or TRBV6-3 and TRBJ2-7, with 10 positions matching TRBD2. Germline CDR1 MNHEY, CDR2 SVGEGT. This CDR3 region has 17 residues. The CDR3 DNA is TGTGCCAGCAGTTTCCTAGCGGGAGACGTAAGTTACTACGAGCGGTACTTC. It specifies CASSFLAGDVSYYERYF.

The chain is built from TRBV5-1 and TRBJ2-3; D possibly matches TRBD1 or TRBD2 (7 bases each). The CDR3 extends over 16 amino acids. The V gene's germline CDR1 is SGHRS and CDR2 YFSETQ. Trimming stripped 4 bases from V and 3 bases from J, with 18 bases between. Written as DNA, the CDR3 is TGCGCCAGCAGCCTCCAGGGGGGGGGTACAACAGATACGCAGTATTTT. Protein product: CASSLQGGGTTDTQYF. Together with reference TRBV5-1 and TRBJ2-3, the CDR3 gives the full variable domain: KAGVTQTPRYLIKTRGQQVTLSCSPISGHRSVSWYQQTPGQGLQFLFEYFSETQRNKGNFPGRFSGRQFSNSRSEMNVSTLELGDSALYLCASSLQGGGTTDTQYFGPGTRLTVL.

This clonotype was observed a handful of times. V gene TRBV5-1 combines with J gene TRBJ1-4, with D possibly TRBD1 on 5 matching bases. The CDR3 loop spans 16 amino acids. Germline assignment: CDR1 SGHRS and CDR2 YFSETQ. V was pared by 0 bases and J by 8 bases, with 17 bases between. The CDR3 sequence is CASSLVPKGWDEKLFF. The CDR3, as DNA: TGCGCCAGCAGCTTGGTCCCTAAGGGGTGGGACGAAAAACTGTTTTTT.

The chain carries TRBV7-8 and TRBJ2-5; D gene uncertain. Between the trimmed V and J ends, which lost 4 bases and 9 bases, there was a span of 9 bases. Germline V gene lookup returns CDR1 SGHVS and CDR2 FQNEAQ. This CDR3 region has 11 residues. CDR3 in amino acids: CASSSESAQYF. Here the CDR3 DNA reads TGTGCCAGCAGCTCGGAATCAGCCCAGTACTTC. Together with reference TRBV7-8 and TRBJ2-5, the CDR3 gives the full variable domain: GAGVSQSPRYKVAKRGQDVALRCDPISGHVSLFWYQQALGQGPEFLTYFQNEAQLDKSGLPSDRFFAERPEGSVSTLKIQRTQQEDSAVYLCASSSESAQYFGPGTRLLVL.

Ten or more counts support this clonotype. Germline is not matched at one junction end, which may reflect a read error. V gene TRBV7-7 combines with J gene TRBJ2-7; the match to TRBD2 covers 7 bases. The CDR3 has 17 residues. The V gene's germline CDR1 is SSHAT and CDR2 FNYEAQ (reference sequence). CDR3 sequence: CASSPGGGQAYPYEQYF. CDR3 coding DNA: TGTGCTAGCAGCCCGGGGGGTGGCCAGGCCTACCCCTACGAGCAGTACTTC.

This clonotype was picked up many times. The rearrangement joins TRBV14 to TRBJ1-2; possibly TRBD1 for D (5 bases). This CDR3 has 14 amino acids. The germline V and J ends were trimmed by 1 base and 2 bases, with 8 bases remaining between them. The germline V gene has CDR1 SGHDN and CDR2 FVKESK. The CDR3 DNA sequence: TGTGCCAGCAGCCAAGTACAGGAAAACTATGGCTACACCTTC. Its translation is CASSQVQENYGYTF. Looking up the rest from reference TRBV14 and TRBJ1-2 gives the full variable domain: EAGVTQFPSHSVIEKGQTVTLRCDPISGHDNLYWYRRVMGKEIKFLLHFVKESKQDESGMPNNRFLAERTGGTYSTLKVQPAELEDSGVYFCASSQVQENYGYTFGSGTRLTVV.

V gene TRBV7-2 combines with J gene TRBJ2-1, with D perhaps assigned TRBD1 or TRBD2 (7 bases each). The CDR3 runs to 15 residues. V was trimmed by 5 bases and J by 4 bases, leaving 15 bases between them. The V gene's germline CDR1 is SGHTA and CDR2 FQGNSA. CDR3 DNA: TGTGCCAGCAGCCAGCGGGACAGCCGATACAATGAGCAGTTCTTC. Translated: CASSQRDSRYNEQFF.